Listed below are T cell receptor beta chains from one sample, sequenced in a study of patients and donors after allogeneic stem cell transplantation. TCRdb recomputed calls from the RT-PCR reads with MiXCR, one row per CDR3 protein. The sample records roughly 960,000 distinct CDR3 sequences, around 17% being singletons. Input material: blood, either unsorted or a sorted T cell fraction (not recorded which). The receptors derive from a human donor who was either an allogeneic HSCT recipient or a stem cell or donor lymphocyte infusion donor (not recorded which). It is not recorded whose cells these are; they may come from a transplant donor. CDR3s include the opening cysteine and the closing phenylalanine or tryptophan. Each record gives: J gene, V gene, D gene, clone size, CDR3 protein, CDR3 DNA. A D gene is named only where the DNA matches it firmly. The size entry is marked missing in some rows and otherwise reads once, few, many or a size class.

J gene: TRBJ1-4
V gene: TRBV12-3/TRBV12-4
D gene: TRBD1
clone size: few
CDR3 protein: CASSKSGQTNEKLFF
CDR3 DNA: TGTGCCAGCAGCAAATCGGGACAGACTAATGAAAAACTGTTTTTT

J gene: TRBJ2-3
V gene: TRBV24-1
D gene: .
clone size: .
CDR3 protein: CATSEFTGNTDTQYF
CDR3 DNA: TGTGCCACCAGTGAATTTACAGGGAACACAGATACGCAGTATTTT

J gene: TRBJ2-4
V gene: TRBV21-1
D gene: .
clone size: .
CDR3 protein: CASSKGLAGPKNIQYF
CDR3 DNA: TGTGCCAGCAGCAAAGGTCTAGCGGGACCCAAAAACATTCAGTACTTC

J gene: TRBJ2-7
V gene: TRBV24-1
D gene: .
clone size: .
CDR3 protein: CATSDFGQSDEQYF
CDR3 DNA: TGTGCCACCAGTGATTTCGGACAGAGCGACGAGCAGTACTTC

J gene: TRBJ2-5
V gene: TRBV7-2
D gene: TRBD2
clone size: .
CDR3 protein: CASSFQRGKETQYF
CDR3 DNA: TGTGCCAGCAGCTTTCAGCGGGGAAAAGAGACCCAGTACTTC

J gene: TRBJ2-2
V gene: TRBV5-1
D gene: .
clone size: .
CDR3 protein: CASSTHTGELFF
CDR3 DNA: TGCGCCAGCAGCACCCACACCGGGGAGCTGTTTTTT

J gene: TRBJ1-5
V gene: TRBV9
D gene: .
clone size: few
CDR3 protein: CASSVGWGNQPQHF
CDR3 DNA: TGTGCCAGCAGCGTAGGATGGGGCAATCAGCCCCAGCATTTT

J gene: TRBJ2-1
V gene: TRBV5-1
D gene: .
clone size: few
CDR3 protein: CASTRKSSYNEQFF
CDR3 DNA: TGCGCCAGCACCAGGAAAAGCTCCTACAATGAGCAGTTCTTC

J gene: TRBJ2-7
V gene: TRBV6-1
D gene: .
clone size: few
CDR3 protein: CASRRGGGPYEQYF
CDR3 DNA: TGTGCCAGCAGGAGAGGTGGGGGCCCCTACGAGCAGTACTTC

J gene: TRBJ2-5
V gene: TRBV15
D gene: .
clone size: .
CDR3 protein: CATSRIQETQYF
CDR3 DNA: TGTGCCACCAGCCGAATCCAAGAGACCCAGTACTTC

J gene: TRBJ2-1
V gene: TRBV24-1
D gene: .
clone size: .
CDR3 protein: CATSDLSTIDTHSNEQFF
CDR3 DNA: TGTGCCACCAGTGATTTGAGCACCATCGACACCCACTCCAATGAGCAGTTCTTC

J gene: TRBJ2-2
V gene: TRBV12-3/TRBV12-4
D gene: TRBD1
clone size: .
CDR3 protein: CASSPQLPGQLYTGELFF
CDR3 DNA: TGTGCCAGCAGCCCCCAACTACCGGGACAGTTATACACCGGGGAGCTGTTTTTT

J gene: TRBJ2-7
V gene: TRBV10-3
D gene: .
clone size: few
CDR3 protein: CATRGGVEQYF
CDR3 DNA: TGTGCCACAAGGGGGGGGGTTGAGCAGTACTTC

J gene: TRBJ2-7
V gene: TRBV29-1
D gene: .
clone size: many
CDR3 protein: CSPGEQYF
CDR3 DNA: TGCAGCCCCGGCGAGCAGTACTTC

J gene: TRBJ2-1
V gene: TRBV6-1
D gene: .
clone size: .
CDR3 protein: CASTRKGGSEQFF
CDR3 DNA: TGTGCCAGCACCCGCAAGGGGGGGAGTGAGCAGTTCTTC

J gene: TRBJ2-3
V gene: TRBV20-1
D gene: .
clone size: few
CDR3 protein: CSAREAGVSTDTQYF
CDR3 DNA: TGCAGTGCTAGAGAGGCTGGGGTCAGCACAGATACGCAGTATTTT

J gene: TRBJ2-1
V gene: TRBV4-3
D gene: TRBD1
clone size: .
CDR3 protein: CASSHLGQGVRDEQFF
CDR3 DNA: TGCGCCAGCAGCCACTTGGGACAGGGGGTGAGGGATGAGCAGTTCTTC

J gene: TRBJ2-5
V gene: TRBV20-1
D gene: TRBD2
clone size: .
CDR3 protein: CSARDQRLAGETQYF
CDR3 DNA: TGCAGTGCTAGGGATCAGAGACTAGCGGGAGAGACCCAGTACTTC

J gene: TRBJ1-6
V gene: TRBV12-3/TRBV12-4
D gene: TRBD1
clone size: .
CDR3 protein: CASSFEPRGLENSPLHF
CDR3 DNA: TGTGCCAGCAGTTTCGAGCCCAGGGGGCTGGAGAATTCACCCCTCCACTTT

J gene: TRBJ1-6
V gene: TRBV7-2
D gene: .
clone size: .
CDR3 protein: CASSLGIAHNSPLHF
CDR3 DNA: TGTGCCAGCAGCTTGGGGATTGCCCATAATTCACCCCTCCACTTT

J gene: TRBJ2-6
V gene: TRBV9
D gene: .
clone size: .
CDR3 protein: CASSVGVRPGANVLTF
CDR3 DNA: TGTGCCAGCAGCGTAGGAGTGAGGCCTGGGGCCAACGTCCTGACTTTC

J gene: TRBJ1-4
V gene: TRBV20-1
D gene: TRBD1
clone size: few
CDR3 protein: CSARQGGGEKLFF
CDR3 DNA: TGCAGTGCTCGACAGGGCGGAGGAGAAAAACTGTTTTTT

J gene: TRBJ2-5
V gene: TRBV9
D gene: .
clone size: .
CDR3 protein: CASSVDGGLQETQYF
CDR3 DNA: TGTGCCAGCAGCGTAGACGGCGGCCTTCAAGAGACCCAGTACTTC

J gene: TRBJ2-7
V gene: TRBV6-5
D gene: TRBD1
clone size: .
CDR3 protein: CASSYVGTVTYEQYF
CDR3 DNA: TGTGCCAGCAGTTACGTGGGGACAGTGACCTACGAGCAGTACTTC

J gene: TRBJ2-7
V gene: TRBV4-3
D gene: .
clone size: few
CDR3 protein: CASSQENGVTEQYF
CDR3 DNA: TGCGCCAGCAGCCAAGAAAATGGGGTCACCGAGCAGTACTTC

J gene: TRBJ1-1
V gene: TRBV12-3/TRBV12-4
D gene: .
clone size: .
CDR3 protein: CASTLNRAGNTEAFF
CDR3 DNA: TGTGCCAGCACCCTTAATCGGGCGGGGAACACTGAAGCTTTCTTT

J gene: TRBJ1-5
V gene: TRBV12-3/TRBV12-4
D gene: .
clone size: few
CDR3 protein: CASSPRGVQANGPQHF
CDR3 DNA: TGTGCCAGCAGCCCTCGAGGGGTACAGGCCAATGGGCCCCAGCATTTT

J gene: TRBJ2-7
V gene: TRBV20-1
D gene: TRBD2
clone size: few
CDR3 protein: CSAETSGRYEQYF
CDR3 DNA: TGCAGTGCCGAGACTAGCGGGCGCTACGAGCAGTACTTC

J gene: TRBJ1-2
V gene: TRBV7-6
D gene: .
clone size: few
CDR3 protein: CASSLRVNDGYTF
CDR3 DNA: TGTGCCAGCAGCTTACGGGTAAATGATGGCTACACCTTC

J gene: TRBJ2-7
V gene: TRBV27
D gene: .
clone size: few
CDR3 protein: CASSFSWGSLYEQYF
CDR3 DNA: TGTGCCAGCAGTTTTTCGTGGGGAAGCCTCTACGAGCAGTACTTC

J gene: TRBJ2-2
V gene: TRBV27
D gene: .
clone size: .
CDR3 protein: CASSLSVGGHTGELFF
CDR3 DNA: TGTGCCAGCAGTTTATCCGTCGGGGGGCACACCGGGGAGCTGTTTTTT

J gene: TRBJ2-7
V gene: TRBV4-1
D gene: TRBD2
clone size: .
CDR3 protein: CASSEAGMGSYEQYF
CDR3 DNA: TGCGCCAGCAGTGAAGCGGGAATGGGATCCTACGAGCAGTACTTC

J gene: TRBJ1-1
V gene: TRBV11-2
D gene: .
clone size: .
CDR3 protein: CASSWDQGAFF
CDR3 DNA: TGTGCCAGCAGCTGGGACCAAGGGGCTTTCTTT

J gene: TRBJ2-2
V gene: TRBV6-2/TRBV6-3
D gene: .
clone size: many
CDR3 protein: CASAAGELFF
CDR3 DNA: TGTGCCAGCGCCGCAGGGGAGCTGTTTTTT

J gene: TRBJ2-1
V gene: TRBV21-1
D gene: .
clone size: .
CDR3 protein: CASGKKREPYNEQFF
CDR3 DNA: TGTGCCAGCGGCAAAAAGCGGGAACCCTACAATGAGCAGTTCTTC

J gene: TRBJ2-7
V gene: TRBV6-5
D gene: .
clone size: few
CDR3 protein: CASSYSGRGQTYEQYF
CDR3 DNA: TGTGCCAGCAGTTACTCGGGCAGGGGCCAGACTTACGAGCAGTACTTC

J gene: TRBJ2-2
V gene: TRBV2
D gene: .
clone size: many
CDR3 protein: CASLSRRGLTGELFF
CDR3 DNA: TGTGCCAGCCTCTCCCGTCGGGGCTTGACCGGGGAGCTGTTTTTT

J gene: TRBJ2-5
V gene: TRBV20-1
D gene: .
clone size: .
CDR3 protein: CSAPASETQYF
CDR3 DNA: TGCAGTGCACCTGCTAGTGAGACCCAGTACTTC

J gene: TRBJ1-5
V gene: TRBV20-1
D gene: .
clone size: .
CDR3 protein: CSAFPDSNQPQHF
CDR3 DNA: TGCAGTGCTTTCCCTGATAGCAATCAGCCCCAGCATTTT

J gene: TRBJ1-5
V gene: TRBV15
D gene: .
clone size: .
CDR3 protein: CATSRDRTPGGGNQPQHF
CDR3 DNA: TGTGCCACCAGCAGAGACCGAACCCCGGGGGGAGGGAATCAGCCCCAGCATTTT

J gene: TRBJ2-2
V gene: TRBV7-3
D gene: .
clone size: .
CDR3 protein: CASSPGGVAGELFF
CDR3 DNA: TGTGCCAGCAGCCCCGGCGGGGTAGCCGGGGAGCTGTTTTTT

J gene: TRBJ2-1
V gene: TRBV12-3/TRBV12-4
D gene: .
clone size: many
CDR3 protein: CASSLGGKGHEQFF
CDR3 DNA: TGTGCCAGCAGTTTAGGCGGGAAAGGCCATGAGCAGTTCTTC

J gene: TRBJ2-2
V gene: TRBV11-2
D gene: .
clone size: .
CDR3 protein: CASSLGSRTLGTGELFF
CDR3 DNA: TGTGCCAGCAGCTTAGGGTCCCGGACATTAGGCACCGGGGAGCTGTTTTTT

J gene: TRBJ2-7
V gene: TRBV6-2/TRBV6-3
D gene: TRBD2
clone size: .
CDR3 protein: CASSTRTSGTYEQYF
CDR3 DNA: TGTGCCAGCAGTACACGGACTAGCGGGACCTACGAGCAGTACTTC

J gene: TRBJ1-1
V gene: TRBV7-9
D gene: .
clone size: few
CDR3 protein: CASSPPVRAGVREAFF
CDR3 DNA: TGTGCCAGCAGCCCCCCGGTTCGGGCAGGGGTACGAGAAGCTTTCTTT

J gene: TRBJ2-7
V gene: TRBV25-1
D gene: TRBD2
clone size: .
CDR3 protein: CASSATSGGEQYF
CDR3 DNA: TGTGCCAGCAGTGCCACTTCCGGGGGGGAGCAGTACTTC

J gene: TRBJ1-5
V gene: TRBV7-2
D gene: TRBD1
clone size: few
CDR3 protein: CASSFDRGNQPQHF
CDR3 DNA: TGTGCCAGCAGCTTTGACAGGGGCAATCAGCCCCAGCATTTT

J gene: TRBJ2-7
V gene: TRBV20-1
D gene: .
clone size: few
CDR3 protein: CSARTREYEQYF
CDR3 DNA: TGCAGTGCTAGGACGCGGGAATACGAGCAGTACTTC

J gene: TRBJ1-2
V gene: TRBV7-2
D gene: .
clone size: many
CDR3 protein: CASSFRQSYGYTF
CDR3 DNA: TGTGCCAGCAGCTTTAGACAGAGCTATGGCTACACCTTC

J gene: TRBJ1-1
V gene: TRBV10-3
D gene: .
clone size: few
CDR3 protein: CAISEDFGNTEAFF
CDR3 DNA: TGTGCCATCAGTGAAGACTTTGGGAACACTGAAGCTTTCTTT

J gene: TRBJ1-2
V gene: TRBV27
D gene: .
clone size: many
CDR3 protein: CASPSNGYTF
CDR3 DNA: TGTGCCAGCCCTTCAAATGGCTACACCTTC

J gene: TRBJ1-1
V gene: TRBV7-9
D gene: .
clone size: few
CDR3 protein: CASSLAFKGGTEAFF
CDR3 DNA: TGTGCCAGCAGCTTAGCGTTTAAGGGGGGGACTGAAGCTTTCTTT

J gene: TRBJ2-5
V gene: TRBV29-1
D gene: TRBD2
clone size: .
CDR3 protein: CSGGSGRHLQETQYF
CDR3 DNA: TGCAGCGGGGGGAGCGGGAGGCACCTACAAGAGACCCAGTACTTC

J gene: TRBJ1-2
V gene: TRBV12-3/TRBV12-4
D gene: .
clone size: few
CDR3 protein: CASFGRSGYTF
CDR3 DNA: TGTGCCAGCTTCGGCAGGAGTGGCTACACCTTC

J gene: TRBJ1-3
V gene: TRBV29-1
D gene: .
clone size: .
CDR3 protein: CSVATGRGGNTIYF
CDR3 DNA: TGCAGCGTTGCAACAGGCCGGGGAGGAAACACCATATATTTT

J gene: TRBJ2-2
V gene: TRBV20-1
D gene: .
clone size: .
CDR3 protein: CSYRVNTGELFF
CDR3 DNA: TGCAGTTATAGGGTGAACACCGGGGAGCTGTTTTTT

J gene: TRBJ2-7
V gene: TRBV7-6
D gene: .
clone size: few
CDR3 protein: CASSLPGAVEQYF
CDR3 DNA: TGTGCCAGCAGCTTACCAGGGGCCGTCGAGCAGTACTTC

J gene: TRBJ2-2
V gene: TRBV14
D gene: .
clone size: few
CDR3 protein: CASSQDLAYPNTGELFF
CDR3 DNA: TGTGCCAGCAGCCAAGATCTTGCGTATCCGAACACCGGGGAGCTGTTTTTT

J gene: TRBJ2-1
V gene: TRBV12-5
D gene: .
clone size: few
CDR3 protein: CASGRRRGYNEQFF
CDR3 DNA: TGTGCTAGTGGTCGGCGGCGGGGTTATAATGAGCAGTTCTTC